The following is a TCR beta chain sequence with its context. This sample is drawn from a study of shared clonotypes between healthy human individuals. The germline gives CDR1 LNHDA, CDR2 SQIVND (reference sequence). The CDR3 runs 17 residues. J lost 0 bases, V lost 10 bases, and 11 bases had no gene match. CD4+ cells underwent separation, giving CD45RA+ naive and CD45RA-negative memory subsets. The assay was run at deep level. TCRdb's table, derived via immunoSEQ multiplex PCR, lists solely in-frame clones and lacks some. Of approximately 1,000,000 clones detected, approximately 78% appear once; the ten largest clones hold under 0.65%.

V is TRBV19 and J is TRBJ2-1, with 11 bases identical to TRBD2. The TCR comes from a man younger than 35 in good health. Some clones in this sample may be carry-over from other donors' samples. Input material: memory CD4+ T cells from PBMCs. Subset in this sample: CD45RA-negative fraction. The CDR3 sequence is CATIRTSGSSSYNEQFF. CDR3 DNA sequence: TGTGCCACCATCCGGACTAGCGGGTCTAGCTCCTACAATGAGCAGTTCTTC.